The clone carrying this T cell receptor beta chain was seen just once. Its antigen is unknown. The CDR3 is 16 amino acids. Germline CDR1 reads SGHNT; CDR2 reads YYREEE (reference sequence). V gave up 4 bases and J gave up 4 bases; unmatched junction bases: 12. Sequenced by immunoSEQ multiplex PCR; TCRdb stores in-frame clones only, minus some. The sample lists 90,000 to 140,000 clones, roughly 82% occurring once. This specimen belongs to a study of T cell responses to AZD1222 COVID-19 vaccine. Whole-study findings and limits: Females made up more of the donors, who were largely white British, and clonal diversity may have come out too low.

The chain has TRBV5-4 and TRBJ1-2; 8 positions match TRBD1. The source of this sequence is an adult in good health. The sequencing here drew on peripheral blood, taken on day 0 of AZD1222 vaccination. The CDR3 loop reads CASSPGGQGAFYGYTF. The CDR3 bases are TGTGCCAGCAGCCCCGGAGGCCAGGGGGCTTTCTATGGCTACACCTTC. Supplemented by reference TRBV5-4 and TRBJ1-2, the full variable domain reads ETGVTQSPTHLIKTRGQQVTLRCSSQSGHNTVSWYQQALGQGPQFIFQYYREEENGRGNFPPRFSGLQFPNYSSELNVNALELDDSALYLCASSPGGQGAFYGYTFGSGTRLTVV.